This TCR beta chain was identified in a study of shared clonotypes between healthy human individuals. Naive CD8 isolation took CD45RO-negative cells positively selected for CCR7 and excluded terminally differentiated effector memory CD45RA+ cells. Recent acute infections and vaccinations were absent in the healthy HIV-negative adult donors. Generated by immunoSEQ multiplex PCR, the TCRdb table keeps only in-frame clones and is missing some. The sample records over 2 million clones, about 95% being singletons. Worth noting for this clone: The antigen remains unidentified.

Study-level points and caveats: The study found lower generation probabilities in non-shared clonotypes than in those shared by all four donors.

Sequencing was performed on naive CD8+ T cells sorted from blood. The TCR originated in a young man in good health.

As DNA, the CDR3 is TGTGCCAGTAGTACCCGGACGGGAACCTACGAGCAGTACTTC. Translation gives CASSTRTGTYEQYF. The chain combines TRBV19 with TRBJ2-7; possible D gene TRBD2, 5 bases. The CDR3 has 14 amino acids. CDR1 and CDR2 (germline): LNHDA, SQIVND (reference sequence). V lost 4 bases to trimming and J lost 2 bases, with 12 bases between them.